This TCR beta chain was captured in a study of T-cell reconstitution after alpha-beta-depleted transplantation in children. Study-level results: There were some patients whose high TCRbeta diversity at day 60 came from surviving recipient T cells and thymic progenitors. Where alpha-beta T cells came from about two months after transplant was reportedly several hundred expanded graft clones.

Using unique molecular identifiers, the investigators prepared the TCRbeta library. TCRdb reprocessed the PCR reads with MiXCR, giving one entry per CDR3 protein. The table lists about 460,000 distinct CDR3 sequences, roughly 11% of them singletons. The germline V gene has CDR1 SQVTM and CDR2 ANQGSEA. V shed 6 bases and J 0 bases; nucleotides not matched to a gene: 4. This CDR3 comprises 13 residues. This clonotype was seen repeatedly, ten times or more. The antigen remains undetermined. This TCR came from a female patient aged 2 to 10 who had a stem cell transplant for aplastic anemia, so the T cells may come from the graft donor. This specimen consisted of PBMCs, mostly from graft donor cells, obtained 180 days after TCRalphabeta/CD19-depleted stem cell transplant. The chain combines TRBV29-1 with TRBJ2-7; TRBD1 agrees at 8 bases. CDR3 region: CSVRDRFSYEQYF. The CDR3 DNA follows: TGCAGCGTCCGGGACAGGTTCTCCTACGAGCAGTACTTC.